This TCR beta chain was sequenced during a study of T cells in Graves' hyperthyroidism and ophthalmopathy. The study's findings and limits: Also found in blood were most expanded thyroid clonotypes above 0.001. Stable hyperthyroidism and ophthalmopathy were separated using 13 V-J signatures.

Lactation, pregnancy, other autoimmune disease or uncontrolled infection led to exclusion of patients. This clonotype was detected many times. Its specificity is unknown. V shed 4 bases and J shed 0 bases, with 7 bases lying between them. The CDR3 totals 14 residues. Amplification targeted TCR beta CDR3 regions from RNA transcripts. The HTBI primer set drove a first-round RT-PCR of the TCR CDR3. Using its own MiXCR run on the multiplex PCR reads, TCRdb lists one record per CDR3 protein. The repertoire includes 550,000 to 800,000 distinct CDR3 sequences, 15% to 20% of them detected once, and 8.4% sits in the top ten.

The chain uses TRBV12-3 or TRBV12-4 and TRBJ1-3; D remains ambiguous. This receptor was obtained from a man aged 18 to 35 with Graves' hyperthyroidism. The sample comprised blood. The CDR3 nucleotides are TGTGCCAGCAGTTGGACTGACTCTGGAAACACCATATATTTT. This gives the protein CASSWTDSGNTIYF.